The 19 T cell receptor beta chains below come from one sample, sequenced in a study of identical twins (dated by TCRdb to about 2016). Library preparation employed 5' RACE. Sequencer: Illumina HiSeq 2000. TCRdb reprocessing: public reads trimmed at Q25 with fastp, clones called with MiXCR, in-frame beta chains kept. CDR3 protein duplicates are merged, each entry listing the most common genes and DNA. In this sample the table shows 350,000 to 450,000 distinct CDR3 sequences, roughly 20% of which occur a single time. Jointly, the top ten make up around 12% of the sample. Sample: naive T cells sorted from blood. The cell subset or site label here, explained by the study, means: cells isolated with a human naive T-cell isolation kit. Source of these receptors: a man in his forties or fifties in good health.

The chain employs TRBV27 and TRBJ2-3; possibly TRBD1 for D (6 bases). The CDR3 has 14 residues. Trimming removed 5 bases from V and 5 bases from J, with 14 bases in between. Per the germline V gene, CDR1 is MNHEY and CDR2 is SMNVEV (reference sequence). CDR3 bases: TGTGCCAGCAGTCCTAGAATAGGGGGAGATACGCAGTATTTT. Translating gives CASSPRIGGDTQYF.

This clonotype appeared once. V gene TRBV20-1 combines with J gene TRBJ2-7, with D possibly called TRBD1 or TRBD2 (6 bases each). The CDR3 sequence is 12 residues long. CDR1 and CDR2 from the germline V gene are DFQATT and SNEGSKA (reference sequence). V was clipped by 6 bases and J by 6 bases, with 15 bases between them. The CDR3 protein is CSAVGGPSEQYF. In DNA form, the CDR3 reads TGCAGTGCGGTAGGGGGGCCTAGCGAGCAGTACTTC.

This clonotype was counted a few times. CDR3 sequence reads: CASSQDRTGELFF. The CDR3 DNA follows: TGCGCCAGCAGCCAAGATAGGACCGGGGAGCTGTTTTTT. This chain joins TRBV4-1 and TRBJ2-2, with D unresolved. The CDR3 is 13 residues long. The germline V gene has CDR1 MGHRA and CDR2 YSYEKL. V was cut by 0 bases and J by 5 bases, with 4 bases left in between.

This chain links TRBV20-1 with TRBJ2-7; D remains unclear. This CDR3 has 12 amino acids. Germline CDR1 is DFQATT and CDR2 is SNEGSKA (reference sequence). V was pared by 4 bases and J by 6 bases, with 13 bases between. The CDR3 sequence is CSAKRIGFEQYF. In DNA form, the CDR3 reads TGCAGTGCTAAGAGGATAGGATTCGAGCAGTACTTC.

This clonotype was observed many times. The rearrangement uses TRBV6-5 and TRBJ1-1, with D uncertain. Germline V gives CDR1 MNHEY, CDR2 SVGAGI. The CDR3 spans 12 residues. Trimming took 9 bases from V and 8 from J, leaving 16 bases between them. The CDR3 nucleotides are TGTGCCAGTAGCGAGGACCTCTTGGAAGCTTTCTTT. This gives the protein CASSEDLLEAFF.

At least ten counts were recorded for this clonotype. The chain links TRBV5-6 to TRBJ1-5, with D hard to call. The CDR3 totals 13 residues. Trimming took off 1 base at V and 4 bases at J, with 6 bases between the two ends. From germline, CDR1 is SGHDT and CDR2 YYEEEE. CDR3 DNA: TGTGCCAGCAGCTTGAGTCCAAATCAGCCCCAGCATTTT. It translates to CASSLSPNQPQHF.

This clonotype was seen a handful of times. The V gene is TRBV12-3 or TRBV12-4, the J gene TRBJ2-2; TRBD2 might be the D (6 bases). The CDR3 spans 15 residues. Deletions cut 1 base from V and 4 bases from J, with 10 bases between. CDR3 bases: TGTGCCAGCAGTTTAGGGGGAGGTGGCACCGGGGAGCTGTTTTTT. It encodes CASSLGGGGTGELFF.

This clonotype was seen more than once but under ten times. This chain connects TRBV15 to TRBJ2-1, with 11 bases aligning to TRBD2. CDR1 and CDR2 (germline): LNHNV, YYDKDF (reference sequence). V gave up 5 bases and J gave up 7 bases; unmatched junction bases: 19. The CDR3 extends over 19 amino acids. For the CDR3, the DNA is TGTGCCACCAGCGGAACCTTAGCGGGAGGGGGCCATACAGGGAATGAGCAGTTCTTC. Its translation: CATSGTLAGGGHTGNEQFF.

This clonotype showed up just a few times. The chain uses TRBV7-8 and TRBJ1-4; tentative D call: TRBD1 (6 bases). The germline V and J ends were trimmed by 0 bases and 5 bases, with 13 bases remaining between them. This CDR3 has 16 residues. CDR1 and CDR2 from the germline V gene are SGHVS and FQNEAQ. The CDR3 here is CASSLASGHTNEKLFF. DNA of the CDR3: TGTGCCAGCAGCTTAGCTTCGGGACATACGAATGAAAAACTGTTTTTT.

The rearrangement uses TRBV3-1 and TRBJ2-3, with D maybe TRBD2 (6 bases). CDR1 and CDR2 (germline): LGHDT, YNNKEL (reference sequence). This CDR3 region has 15 residues. V lost 7 bases and J lost 4, with 18 bases in between. The CDR3 is CASTGSGGWADTQYF. The CDR3 nucleotides are TGTGCCAGCACCGGTAGCGGAGGATGGGCAGATACGCAGTATTTT.

At least ten counts were recorded for this clonotype. This chain joins TRBV27 and TRBJ2-5; D remains ambiguous. CDR1 is MNHEY and CDR2 is SMNVEV in the germline V gene (reference sequence). Deletions cut 2 bases from V and 0 bases from J, with 4 bases between. The CDR3 is 13 residues long. The CDR3 loop is CASSLGHQETQYF. CDR3 sequence (DNA): TGTGCCAGCAGTTTAGGCCACCAAGAGACCCAGTACTTC.

This clonotype was recorded a few times. This sequence joins TRBV4-3 and TRBJ2-5; a possible D gene is TRBD2 (6 bases). Trimming took 3 bases from V and 7 from J, leaving 15 bases between them. Germline V lookup: CDR1 LGHNA, CDR2 YSLEER. The CDR3 spans 14 residues. The DNA of the CDR3 is TGCGCCAGCAGCCAGGGACTCGGGGGAGGGACCCAGTACTTC. It yields the protein CASSQGLGGGTQYF.

V gene TRBV12-3 or TRBV12-4 combines with J gene TRBJ2-7; TRBD1 agrees at 8 bases. V lost 5 bases to trimming and J lost 5 bases; unmatched junction nucleotides: 8. The CDR3 extends over 14 amino acids. The CDR3 DNA reads as TGTGCCAGCAGTGACAGGGGCACGGGGAACGAGCAGTACTTC. Amino acid sequence: CASSDRGTGNEQYF.

This clonotype appeared many times. In DNA form, the CDR3 reads TGCGCCACCCGTTCTTCGGCGAACACCGGGGAGCTGTTTTTT. It codes for CATRSSANTGELFF. V gene TRBV5-1 combines with J gene TRBJ2-2; D remains unclear. The CDR3 length is 14 residues. V was pared by 9 bases and J by 0 bases, with 12 bases between. CDR1 and CDR2 from the germline V gene are SGHRS and YFSETQ.

In this sample, this clonotype turned up many times. V usage is TRBV11-2 and J usage is TRBJ2-1, with 16 nucleotides matching TRBD2. Germline V lookup: CDR1 SGHAT, CDR2 FQNNGV. The CDR3 has 19 residues. Unmatched junction bases numbered 10, after V lost 8 bases and J lost 0 bases. The CDR3 reads CASLGAGTSGRASYNEQFF. Here the CDR3 DNA reads TGTGCCAGCTTAGGGGCAGGGACTAGCGGGAGGGCCTCCTACAATGAGCAGTTCTTC.

This clonotype was counted at least ten times. The chain joins TRBV12-3 or TRBV12-4 to TRBJ1-4; no definite D call. The CDR3 is made up of 12 amino acids. V lost 4 bases, J lost 6 bases, and 6 bases lay in between. This CDR3 is CASSYNHEKLFF. The CDR3 region has the DNA TGTGCCAGCAGTTATAACCATGAAAAACTGTTTTTT.

The sample holds many counts of this clonotype. The chain carries TRBV20-1 and TRBJ1-6; D gene ambiguous. The V end was cut by 5 bases, the J end by 14 bases, with 16 bases between. The CDR3 sequence is 12 residues long. The germline CDR1 and CDR2 sequences are DFQATT and SNEGSKA (reference sequence). The CDR3, as DNA: TGCAGTGCTCCCGTCCTCCTGGGGACCCTCCACTTT. Protein: CSAPVLLGTLHF.

As to this clonotype: Since a much larger clone is just one base distant, this may be a read error. V gene TRBV5-1 combines with J gene TRBJ2-7; D gene unclear. Between the trimmed V and J ends, which lost 1 base and 5 bases, there was a span of 16 bases. The V gene's germline CDR1 is SGHRS and CDR2 YFSETQ. The CDR3 covers 15 residues. CDR3 protein: CASSLTPSLPHEQYF. CDR3 DNA: TGCGCCAGCAGCTTGACGCCGAGCTTACCCCACGAGCAGTACTTC.

V and J are TRBV28 and TRBJ1-4, with unresolved D. With 8 bases removed from V and 8 bases from J, the gap between germline ends came to 21 bases. This CDR3 comprises 15 residues. CDR1 and CDR2 from the germline V gene are MDHEN and SYDVKM. Here the CDR3 DNA reads TGTGCCAGCGGTAGTATTGTTTGGGCAAGGGAAAAACTGTTTTTT. Protein sequence: CASGSIVWAREKLFF.